This paragraph covers one TCR beta chain sequence. These data originate in a study of blood T cell repertoires in COVID-19. Method: immunoSEQ multiplex PCR; TCRdb's copy keeps in-frame clones and lacks some. The table records 100,000 or so clones, approximately 72% of them present only once. The germline V gene encodes CDR1 MNHEY and CDR2 SVGAGI. Trimming took off 10 bases at V and 7 bases at J, with 17 bases between the two ends. This CDR3 is 13 amino acids long. The chain has TRBV6-5 and TRBJ1-5, with no clear D. The sequence was collected from a woman aged 65 to 85 with acute or convalescent COVID-19. The sample taken for sequencing was peripheral blood. CDR3 nucleotides: TGTGCCACCCAGGAGCGATCGGGACAGCCCCAGCATTTT. Translating it yields CATQERSGQPQHF.